One sample yielded the 5 T cell receptor beta chains listed below, sequenced in a study of T cell responses to AZD1222 COVID-19 vaccine. The method was immunoSEQ multiplex PCR; TCRdb's version includes in-frame clones alone and lacks a portion of them. The sample yields fewer than 150,000 clones, nearly 90% seen once. The sequences come from peripheral blood, collected 28 days after the second AZD1222 dose. Receptors were obtained from an adult who received the AZD1222 COVID-19 vaccine.

Ten or more counts support this clone. V is TRBV6-2 or TRBV6-3 and J is TRBJ1-5; D is perhaps TRBD1 (5 bases). Germline-derived CDR1 and CDR2 are MNHEY and SVGEGT. V was clipped by 2 bases and J by 5 bases, with 19 bases between them. There are 17 residues in the CDR3. CDR3 loop: CASSYGRAREIYQPQHF. In DNA, the CDR3 is TGTGCCAGCAGTTACGGTCGGGCCAGGGAGATCTATCAGCCCCAGCATTTT.

This chain connects TRBV11-2 to TRBJ1-6; D gene uncertain. Germline CDR1 reads SGHAT; CDR2 reads FQNNGV. V was cut by 2 bases and J by 5 bases, with 4 bases left in between. The CDR3 has 13 residues. The CDR3 region is CASSLTDNSPLHF. The CDR3 DNA is TGTGCCAGCAGCTTAACAGATAATTCACCCCTCCACTTT. The variable domain in full, completed from reference TRBV11-2 and TRBJ1-6, reads EAGVAQSPRYKIIEKRQSVAFWCNPISGHATLYWYQQILGQGPKLLIQFQNNGVVDDSQLPKDRFSAERLKGVDSTLKIQPAKLEDSAVYLCASSLTDNSPLHFGNGTRLTVT.

This rearrangement joins TRBV5-5 to TRBJ2-1; the D gene is possibly TRBD2 (8 bases). This CDR3 comprises 16 residues. Per the germline V gene, CDR1 is SGHKS and CDR2 is YYEKEE (reference sequence). V gave up 4 bases and J gave up 5 bases, with 19 bases separating them. CDR3 sequence reads: CASSPRGGRGDNEQFF. CDR3 sequence (DNA): TGTGCCAGCAGCCCCAGGGGGGGGCGGGGGGACAATGAGCAGTTCTTC.

This chain links TRBV29-1 with TRBJ2-3; D call uncertain. From germline, CDR1 is SQVTM and CDR2 ANQGSEA. Trimming shortened V by 7 bases and J by 3 bases, and 5 bases separated the two germline ends. This CDR3 region has 10 residues. CDR3 residues: CSARTDTQYF. The CDR3 region has the DNA TGCAGCGCCCGGACAGATACGCAGTATTTT.

This sequence joins TRBV10-3 and TRBJ2-1, with 7 bases identical to TRBD2. With V trimmed by 10 bases and J by 0 bases, 6 bases remained unmatched. CDR3 length equals 14 residues. Germline V gene data show CDR1 as ENHRY and CDR2 as SYGVKD. The CDR3 DNA is TGTGCCAGTGCGGGGGATAGCTCCTACAATGAGCAGTTCTTC. It codes for CASAGDSSYNEQFF.